This section outlines one T cell receptor (beta chain) sequence together with its context. Its antigen remains undetermined. No base quality information exists; no much larger clone differs at one position. This specimen comes from a study of beta chain features in type 1 diabetes (dated by TCRdb to between 2018 and 2020). Looking at the study overall: No differences in mean age, gender distribution, total cell number or subset yield were found between patients and healthy donors. Across all samples, some 110,000,000 sorted cells were examined, and cell number per subset correlated strongly with RNA yield. The study compared TCRB repertoires of sorted circulating CD4+ T cell subsets between recently diagnosed type 1 diabetes patients and matched healthy donors. Regulatory and stem cell-like memory subsets were obtained from only 8 patients and roughly 8 healthy donors, while naive and central memory subsets were obtained from all 28 donors.

The entire amount of isolated RNA was reverse transcribed using the High Capacity cDNA Reverse Transcription Kit, so the sequenced TCRB transcripts were expressed ones. Deep immunoSEQ sequencing was performed on naive, central memory and regulatory T cell samples, with an average of around 3.4 million total reads per sample. After sorted cells were lysed in RLT buffer, RNA was extracted with DNase-treated RNeasy Micro or Mini kits, with the choice depending on cell number. Each cell subset was processed on its own to prevent cross-contamination, while patient and healthy donor samples were processed together. The immunoSEQ multiplex PCR was used to amplify TCRB sequences from cDNA, generating 87-bp fragments that spanned the CDR3 region. Amplicons were sequenced on the Illumina HiSeq platform. The authors' analysis ran thus. PCR bias was computationally corrected using synthetic template baselines, reads within Hamming distance 2 were collapsed, and singletons that could not be merged were discarded. Reads were aligned against IMGT so that V, D and J genes, CDR3 length and insertions or deletions at six rearrangement sites could be assigned. Within each subset, clonotype counts were normalized to sorted cell number, and only after that were true diversity and Gini coefficients computed with the tcR R package. The overlap coefficient, calculated on TCRB nucleotide sequences, was used to quantify repertoire sharing. Out-of-frame TCRB sequences from naive cells were analyzed to stand in for the pre-selection repertoire. Not all clones reach the TCRdb copy of this immuneACCESS table, which keeps in-frame sequences only. Checked studies attribute under half of the gap to unresolved V genes and leave the rest unexplained. V, J and clone size derive from that table, while D and trimming were established from the DNA sequence. The sample has 240,000 or so clones on record, about 71% of them singletons. Of the sample, about 0.05% is held by the ten largest clones.

Findings and caveats that apply to the study as a whole: Patients with type 1 diabetes made fewer insertions and deleted more nucleotides at VDJ recombination sites, implying thymic rearrangement abnormalities. HLA sub-analyses involved small numbers of individuals, so any influence of HLA type on TCRB rearrangement remained unresolved. Shorter templates might be favored by PCR, yet because patient and control samples were amplified and corrected together, any such skew would affect both groups equally. Naive, central memory and regulatory TCRB repertoires appeared to be more similar among patients than among healthy donors. Type 1 diabetes patients showed a moderate but significant shortening of TCRB CDR3 length in all four CD4+ subsets. Because cDNA was sequenced instead of genomic DNA, highly expressing activated cells could be over-represented, though the groups showed no difference in activation or CD3 levels.

Each donor gave one peripheral blood draw, averaging approximately 0.12 L, which was collected into heparinised tubes. Naive, central memory, regulatory and stem cell-like memory CD4+ T cells were sorted on a BD FACSAria II using a panel including CD45RO, CCR7, CD25, CD127, CD95 and CD27. A purity above 98% was achieved for all sorted populations. PBMCs were separated immediately by Lymphoprep density gradient centrifugation and were stained directly, without being cultured. Samples were stained and sorted in pairs, with one healthy donor and one patient per experiment, so that batch effects were minimized. V and J are trimmed by 6 bases and 0 bases, and the gene matches miss 5 bases of the junction. Taken from the germline V gene, the CDR1 and CDR2 loops are MNHEY and SVGAGI. Inclusive of the bounding cysteine and phenylalanine, the CDR3 is 15 residues long. The CDR3 DNA has 45 bases and is translated from base 1.

The rearrangement joined TRBV6-5 to TRBJ1-2, with 9 bases matching TRBD1. This sequence originates from a man aged 25-45 years in good health. The sequencing sample was made of naive CD4+ T cells from blood. Read against the paper, the sample's cell subset or site label means: true naive CD4+ T cells. The CDR3 protein sequence reads: CASSPGTGSNYGYTF. The nucleotide sequence reads TGTGCCAGCAGCCCAGGGACAGGGTCTAACTATGGCTACACCTTC.